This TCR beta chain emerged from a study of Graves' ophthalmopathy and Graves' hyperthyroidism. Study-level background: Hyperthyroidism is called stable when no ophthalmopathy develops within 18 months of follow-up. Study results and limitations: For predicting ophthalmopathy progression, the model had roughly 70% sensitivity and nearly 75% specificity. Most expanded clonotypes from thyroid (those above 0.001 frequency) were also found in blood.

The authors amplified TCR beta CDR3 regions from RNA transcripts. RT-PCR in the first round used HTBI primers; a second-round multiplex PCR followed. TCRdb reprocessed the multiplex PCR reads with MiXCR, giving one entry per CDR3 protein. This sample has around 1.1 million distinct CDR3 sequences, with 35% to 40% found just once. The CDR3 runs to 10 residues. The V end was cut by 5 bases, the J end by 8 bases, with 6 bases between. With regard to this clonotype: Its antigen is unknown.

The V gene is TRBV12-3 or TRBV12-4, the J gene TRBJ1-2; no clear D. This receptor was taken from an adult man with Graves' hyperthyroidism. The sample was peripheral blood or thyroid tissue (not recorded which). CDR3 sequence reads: CASSVQGYTF. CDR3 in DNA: TGTGCCAGCAGTGTTCAAGGCTACACCTTC.